This TCR beta chain was observed in a study of CD8 T cells in Susac syndrome. Overall study: The sequenced Susac syndrome patients included six who had clinically active disease and fewer than ten who were in remission.

The authors reverse transcribed roughly 0.5 to 1 ug RNA with random hexamers. MiXCR was run by TCRdb on the immunoSEQ multiplex PCR reads, yielding one entry per CDR3 protein. The table lists 150,000 to 200,000 distinct CDR3 sequences, roughly 95% of them singletons, with 0.1% to 0.15% in the top ten. Trimming removed 4 bases from V and 6 bases from J, with 12 bases in between. The CDR3 has 13 amino acids. The sequenced sample was CD4+ T cells from PBMCs. The sequence came from a human donor with Susac syndrome. V usage is TRBV12-3 or TRBV12-4 and J usage is TRBJ2-5, with D perhaps matching TRBD2 (6 bases). As DNA, the CDR3 is TGTGCCAGCAGTTCTAGGGGAGGAAAGACCCAGTACTTC. It translates to CASSSRGGKTQYF.